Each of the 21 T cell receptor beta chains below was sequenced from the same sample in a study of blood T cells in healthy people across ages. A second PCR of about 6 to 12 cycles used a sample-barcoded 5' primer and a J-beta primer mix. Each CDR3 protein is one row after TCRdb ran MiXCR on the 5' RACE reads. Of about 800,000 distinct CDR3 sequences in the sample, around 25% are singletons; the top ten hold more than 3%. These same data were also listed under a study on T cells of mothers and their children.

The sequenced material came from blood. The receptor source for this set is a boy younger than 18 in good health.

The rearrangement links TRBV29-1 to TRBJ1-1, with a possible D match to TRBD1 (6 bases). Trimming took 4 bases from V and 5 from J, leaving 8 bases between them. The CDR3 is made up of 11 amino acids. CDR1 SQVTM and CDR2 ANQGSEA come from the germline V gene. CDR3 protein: CSVGQGTEAFF. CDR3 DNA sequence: TGCAGCGTTGGCCAGGGGACTGAAGCTTTCTTT.

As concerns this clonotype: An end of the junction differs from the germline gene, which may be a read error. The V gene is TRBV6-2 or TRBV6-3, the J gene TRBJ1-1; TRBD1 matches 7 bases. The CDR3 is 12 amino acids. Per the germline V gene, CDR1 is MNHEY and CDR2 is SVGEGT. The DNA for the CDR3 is TGTGTCAGCAGTTCAGGGGGCACTGAAGCTTTCTTT. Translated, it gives CVSSSGGTEAFF.

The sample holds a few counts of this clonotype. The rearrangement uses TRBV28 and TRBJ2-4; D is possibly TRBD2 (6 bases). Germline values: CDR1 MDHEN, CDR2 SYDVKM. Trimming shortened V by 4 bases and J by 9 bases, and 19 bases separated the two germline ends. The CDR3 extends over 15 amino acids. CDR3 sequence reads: CASSSPGIIGGIQYF. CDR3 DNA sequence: TGTGCCAGCAGTTCACCTGGGATAATCGGGGGCATTCAGTACTTC.

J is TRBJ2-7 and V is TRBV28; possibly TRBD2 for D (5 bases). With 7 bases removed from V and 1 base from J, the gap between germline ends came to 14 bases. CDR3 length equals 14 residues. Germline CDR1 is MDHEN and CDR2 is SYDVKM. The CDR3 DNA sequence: TGTGCCAGCATGAGGGTTGGCAGGTCCTACGAGCAGTACTTC. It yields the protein CASMRVGRSYEQYF.

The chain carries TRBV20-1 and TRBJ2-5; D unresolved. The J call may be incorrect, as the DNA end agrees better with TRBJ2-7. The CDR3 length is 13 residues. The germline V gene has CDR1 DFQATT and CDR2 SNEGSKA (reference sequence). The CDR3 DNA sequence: TGCAGTGCTATCCCAGGATCCACCAACGAGCAGTACTTC. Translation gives CSAIPGSTNEQYF.

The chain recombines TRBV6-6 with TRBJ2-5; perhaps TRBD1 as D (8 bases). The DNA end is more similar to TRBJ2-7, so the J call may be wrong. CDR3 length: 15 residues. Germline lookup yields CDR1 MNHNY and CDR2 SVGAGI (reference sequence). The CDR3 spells CASRADRGLSYEQYF. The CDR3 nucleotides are TGTGCCAGCAGAGCAGACAGGGGACTATCCTACGAGCAGTACTTC.

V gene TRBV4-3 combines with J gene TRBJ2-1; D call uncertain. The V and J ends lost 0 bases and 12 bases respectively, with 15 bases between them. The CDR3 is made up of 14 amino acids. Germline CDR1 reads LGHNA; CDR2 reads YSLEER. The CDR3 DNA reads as TGCGCCAGCAGCCAAGATGGGGTCGCTTGGGGGCAGTTCTTC. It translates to CASSQDGVAWGQFF.

CDR3 loop: CASSPRQGGGNQPQHF. The CDR3 DNA is TGTGCCAGCAGCCCTCGACAGGGTGGAGGCAATCAGCCCCAGCATTTT. The J gene is TRBJ1-5, the V gene TRBV7-8; 7 positions match TRBD1. Unmatched junction bases numbered 9, after V lost 5 bases and J lost 2 bases. CDR3 length: 16 amino acids. Germline V gives CDR1 SGHVS, CDR2 FQNEAQ.

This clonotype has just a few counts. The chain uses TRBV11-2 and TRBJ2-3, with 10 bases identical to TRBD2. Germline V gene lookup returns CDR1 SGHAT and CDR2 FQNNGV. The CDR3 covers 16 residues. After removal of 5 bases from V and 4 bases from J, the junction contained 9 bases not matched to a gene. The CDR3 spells CASSPRTSGDPDTQYF. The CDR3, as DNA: TGTGCCAGCAGCCCACGGACTAGCGGAGACCCAGATACGCAGTATTTT.

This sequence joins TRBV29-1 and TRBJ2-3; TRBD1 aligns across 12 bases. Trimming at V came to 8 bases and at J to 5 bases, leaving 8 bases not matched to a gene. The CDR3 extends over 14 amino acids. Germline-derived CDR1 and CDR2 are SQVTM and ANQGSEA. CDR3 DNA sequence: TGCAGCATACGGGACAGGGGGCAGGAAGATACGCAGTATTTT. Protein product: CSIRDRGQEDTQYF.

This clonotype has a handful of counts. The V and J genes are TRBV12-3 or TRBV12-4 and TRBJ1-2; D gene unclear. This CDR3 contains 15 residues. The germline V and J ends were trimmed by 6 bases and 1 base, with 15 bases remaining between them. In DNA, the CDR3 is TGTGCCAGCAGCGGTGACACATACCTTAACTATGGCTACACCTTC. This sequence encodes CASSGDTYLNYGYTF.

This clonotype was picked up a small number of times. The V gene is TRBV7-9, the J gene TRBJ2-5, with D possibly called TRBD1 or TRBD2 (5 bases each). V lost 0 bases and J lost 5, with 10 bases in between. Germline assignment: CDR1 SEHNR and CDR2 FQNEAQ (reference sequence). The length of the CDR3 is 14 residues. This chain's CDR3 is CASSLAKGTETQYF. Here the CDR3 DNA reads TGTGCCAGCAGCTTAGCGAAAGGGACGGAGACCCAGTACTTC.

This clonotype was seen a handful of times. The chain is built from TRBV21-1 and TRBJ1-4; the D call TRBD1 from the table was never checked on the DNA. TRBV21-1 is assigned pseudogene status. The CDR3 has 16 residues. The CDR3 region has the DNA TGTGCCAGCAGCAACTTCGCCGGGACGGTCTTTGAAAAACTGTTTTTT. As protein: CASSNFAGTVFEKLFF.

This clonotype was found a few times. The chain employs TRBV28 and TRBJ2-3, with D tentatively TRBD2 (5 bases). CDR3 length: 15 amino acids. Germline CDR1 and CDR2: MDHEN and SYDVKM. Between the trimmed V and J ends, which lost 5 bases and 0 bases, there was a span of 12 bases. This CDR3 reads CASSPIEGSTDTQYF. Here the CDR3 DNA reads TGTGCCAGCAGTCCAATAGAGGGTAGCACAGATACGCAGTATTTT.

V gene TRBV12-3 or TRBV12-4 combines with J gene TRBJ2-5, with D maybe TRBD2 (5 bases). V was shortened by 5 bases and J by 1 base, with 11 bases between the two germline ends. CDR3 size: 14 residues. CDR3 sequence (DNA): TGTGCCAGCAGTGGGCTAGCCACCCAAGAGACCCAGTACTTC. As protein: CASSGLATQETQYF.

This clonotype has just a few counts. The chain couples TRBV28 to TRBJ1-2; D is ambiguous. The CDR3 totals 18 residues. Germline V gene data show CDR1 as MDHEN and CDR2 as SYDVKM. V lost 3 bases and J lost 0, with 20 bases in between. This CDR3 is CASSLDVLDTMPNYGYTF. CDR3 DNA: TGTGCCAGCAGTTTGGATGTCCTTGACACGATGCCTAACTATGGCTACACCTTC.

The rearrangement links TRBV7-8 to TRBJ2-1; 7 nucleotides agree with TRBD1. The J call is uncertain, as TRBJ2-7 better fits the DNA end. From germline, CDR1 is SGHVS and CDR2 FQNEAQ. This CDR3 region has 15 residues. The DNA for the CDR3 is TGTGCCAGCAGCTTAGTCCCCCAGGGGGCCTACGAGCAGTACTTC. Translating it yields CASSLVPQGAYEQYF.

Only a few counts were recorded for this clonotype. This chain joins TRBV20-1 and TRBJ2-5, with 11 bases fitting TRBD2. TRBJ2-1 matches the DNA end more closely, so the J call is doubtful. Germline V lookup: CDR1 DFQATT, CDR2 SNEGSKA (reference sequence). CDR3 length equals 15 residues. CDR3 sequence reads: CSANILAGGLVEQFF. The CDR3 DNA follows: TGCAGTGCCAACATTCTAGCGGGAGGTTTAGTAGAGCAGTTCTTC.

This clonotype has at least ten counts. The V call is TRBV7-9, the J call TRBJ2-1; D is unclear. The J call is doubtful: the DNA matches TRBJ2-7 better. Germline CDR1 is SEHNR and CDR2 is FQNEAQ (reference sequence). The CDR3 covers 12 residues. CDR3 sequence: CASSYWDYEQYF. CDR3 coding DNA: TGTGCCAGCAGTTATTGGGACTACGAGCAGTACTTC.

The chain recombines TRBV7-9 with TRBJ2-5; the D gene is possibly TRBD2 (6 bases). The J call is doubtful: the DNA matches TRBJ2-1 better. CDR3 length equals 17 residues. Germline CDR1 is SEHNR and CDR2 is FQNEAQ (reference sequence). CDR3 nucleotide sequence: TGTGCCAGCAGTCGCGCGACCGGGACTCAATCCACCAATGAGCAGTTCTTC. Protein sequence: CASSRATGTQSTNEQFF.

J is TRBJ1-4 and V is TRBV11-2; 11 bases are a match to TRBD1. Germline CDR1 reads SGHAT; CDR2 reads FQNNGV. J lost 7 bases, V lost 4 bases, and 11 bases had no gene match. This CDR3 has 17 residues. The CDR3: CASSSGTGGWRAEKLFF. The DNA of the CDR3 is TGTGCCAGCAGCTCCGGGACAGGGGGATGGCGGGCTGAAAAACTGTTTTTT.